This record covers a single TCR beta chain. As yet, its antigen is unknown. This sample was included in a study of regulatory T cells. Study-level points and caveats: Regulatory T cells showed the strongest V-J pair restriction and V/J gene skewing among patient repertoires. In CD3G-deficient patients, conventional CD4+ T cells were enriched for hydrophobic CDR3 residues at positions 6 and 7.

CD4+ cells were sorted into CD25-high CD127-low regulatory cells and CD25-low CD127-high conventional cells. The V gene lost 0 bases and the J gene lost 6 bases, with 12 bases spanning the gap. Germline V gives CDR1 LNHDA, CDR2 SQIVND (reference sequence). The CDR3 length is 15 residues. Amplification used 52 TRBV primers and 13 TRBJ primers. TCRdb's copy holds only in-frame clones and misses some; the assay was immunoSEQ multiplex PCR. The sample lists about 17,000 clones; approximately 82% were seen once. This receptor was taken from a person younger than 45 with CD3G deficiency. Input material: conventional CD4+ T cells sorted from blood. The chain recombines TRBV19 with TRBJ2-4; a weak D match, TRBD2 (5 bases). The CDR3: CASSIEGSPANIQYF. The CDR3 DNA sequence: TGTGCCAGTAGTATAGAAGGGAGTCCTGCAAACATTCAGTACTTC. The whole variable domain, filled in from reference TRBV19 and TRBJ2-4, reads DGGITQSPKYLFRKEGQNVTLSCEQNLNHDAMYWYRQDPGQGLRLIYYSQIVNDFQKGDIAEGYSVSREKKESFPLTVTSAQKNPTAFYLCASSIEGSPANIQYFGAGTRLSVL.